Given below is one T cell receptor beta chain in context. The antigen is unknown. These data belong to a study of blood T cells in healthy people across ages. Notes on the study in general: Per million T cells, TCR beta diversity dropped roughly linearly as age increased.

It was with a sample-barcoded 5' primer and a J-beta primer mix that a second PCR of about 6 to 12 cycles was run. Every molecule of cDNA carried a tag from a template-switch adaptor with 12 random nucleotides. From the 5' RACE reads, TCRdb called clonotypes with MiXCR, one entry per CDR3 protein. The table includes 1,500,000 or so distinct CDR3 sequences, 35% to 45% detected once. The CDR3 has 13 residues. The sequenced material came from blood. The chain has TRBV21-1 and TRBJ1-1. TRBV21-1 corresponds to a pseudogene. This clonotype originated in a young woman in good health. The CDR3 is CASAITSAAEAFF. As DNA, the CDR3 is TGTGCCAGCGCCATTACTTCGGCCGCTGAAGCTTTCTTT.